The table lists the clone carrying this T cell receptor (beta chain) with many counts. Each sorted-subset library came from 750,000 to 1,000,000 CD4+ or CD8+ T cells. Using its own MiXCR run on the 5' RACE reads, TCRdb lists one record per CDR3 protein. The table lists some 28,000 distinct CDR3 sequences, under 25% of them singletons, with about 32% in the top ten. The sample belongs to a study of neurological immune-mediated disorders. This CDR3 spans 16 amino acids. Germline CDR1 and CDR2: SGHRS and YFSETQ. V was clipped by 4 bases and J by 7 bases; unmatched bases: 10. Sequencing input: CD4+ T cells from blood. The gene calls are TRBV5-1 and TRBJ1-6; 8 bases map to TRBD1. The TCR originated in a man between 45 and 60 years old with HTLV-1-associated myelopathy (HAM/TSP). The CDR3 here is CASSPDPRGRNSPLHF. CDR3 nucleotide sequence: TGCGCCAGCAGCCCGGACCCCAGGGGGCGGAATTCACCCCTCCACTTT.